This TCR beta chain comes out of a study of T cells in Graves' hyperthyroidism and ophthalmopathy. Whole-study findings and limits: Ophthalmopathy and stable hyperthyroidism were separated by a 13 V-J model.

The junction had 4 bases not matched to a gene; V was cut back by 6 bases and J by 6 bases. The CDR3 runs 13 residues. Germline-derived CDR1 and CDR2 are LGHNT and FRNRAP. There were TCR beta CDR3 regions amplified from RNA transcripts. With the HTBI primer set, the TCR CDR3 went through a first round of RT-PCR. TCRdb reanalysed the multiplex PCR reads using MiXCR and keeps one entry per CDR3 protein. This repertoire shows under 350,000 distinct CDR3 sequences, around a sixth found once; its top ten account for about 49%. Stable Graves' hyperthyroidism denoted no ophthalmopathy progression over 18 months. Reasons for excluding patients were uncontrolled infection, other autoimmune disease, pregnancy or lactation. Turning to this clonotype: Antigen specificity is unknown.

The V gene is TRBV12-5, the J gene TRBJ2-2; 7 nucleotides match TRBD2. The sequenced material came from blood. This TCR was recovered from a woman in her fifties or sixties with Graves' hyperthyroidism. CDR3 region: CASGPSGSGELFF. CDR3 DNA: TGTGCTAGTGGACCTAGCGGTTCCGGGGAGCTGTTTTTT.